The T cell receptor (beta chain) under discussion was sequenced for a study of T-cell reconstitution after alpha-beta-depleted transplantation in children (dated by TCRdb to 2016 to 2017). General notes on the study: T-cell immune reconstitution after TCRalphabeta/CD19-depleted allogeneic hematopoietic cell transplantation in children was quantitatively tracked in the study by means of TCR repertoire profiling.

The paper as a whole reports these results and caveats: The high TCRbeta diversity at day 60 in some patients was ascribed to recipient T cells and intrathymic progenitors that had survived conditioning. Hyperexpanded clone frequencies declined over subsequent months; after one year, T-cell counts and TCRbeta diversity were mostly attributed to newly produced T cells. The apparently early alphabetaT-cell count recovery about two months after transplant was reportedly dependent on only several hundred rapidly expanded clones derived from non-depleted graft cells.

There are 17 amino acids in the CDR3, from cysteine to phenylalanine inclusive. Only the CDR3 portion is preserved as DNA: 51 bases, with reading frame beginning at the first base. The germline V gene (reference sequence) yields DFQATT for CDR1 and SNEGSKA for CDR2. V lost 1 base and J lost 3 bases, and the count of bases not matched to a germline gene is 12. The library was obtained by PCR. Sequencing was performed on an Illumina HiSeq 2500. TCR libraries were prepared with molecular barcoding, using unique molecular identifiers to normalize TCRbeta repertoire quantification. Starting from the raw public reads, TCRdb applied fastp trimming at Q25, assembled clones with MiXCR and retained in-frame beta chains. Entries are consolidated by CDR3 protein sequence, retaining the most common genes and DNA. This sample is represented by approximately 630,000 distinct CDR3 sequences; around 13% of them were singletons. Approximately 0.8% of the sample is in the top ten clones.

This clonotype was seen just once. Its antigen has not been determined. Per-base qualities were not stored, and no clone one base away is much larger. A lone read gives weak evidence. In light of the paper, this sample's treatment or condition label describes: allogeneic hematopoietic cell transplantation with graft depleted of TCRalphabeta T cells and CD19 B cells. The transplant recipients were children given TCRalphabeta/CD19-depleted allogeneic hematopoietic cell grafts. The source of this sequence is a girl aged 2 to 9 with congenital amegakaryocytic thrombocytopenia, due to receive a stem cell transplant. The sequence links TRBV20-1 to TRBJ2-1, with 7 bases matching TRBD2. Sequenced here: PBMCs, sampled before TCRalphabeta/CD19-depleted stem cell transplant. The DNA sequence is TGCAGTGCTAGAGCAATAGGGCGGGAGCACTTCTACAATGAGCAGTTCTTC. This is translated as CSARAIGREHFYNEQFF.